A selection of T cell receptor beta chains follows, all from one sample in a study of T cells expressing NK-cell markers. From its re-call of the 5' RACE reads, TCRdb lists each CDR3 protein once, without DNA. This sample lists over 200,000 distinct CDR3 sequences; its ten largest clones have around 0.42%. The sample was blood T cells: a sorted CD56 or NKG2C T cell subset, CD4+ or CD8+ T cells, or bulk PBMC T cells (not recorded which). The receptors stem from a young man in good health. Each CDR3 is given with its conserved first and last residue. Not all rows give a size; the values are once, few, many and, for expanded clones, a class.

CALSLRTDTQYF medium-sized TRBJ2-3 TRBV30
CASRTGTASTDTQYF NA TRBJ2-3 TRBV12-3/TRBV12-4
CASCDWTGSSARETQYF NA TRBJ2-5 TRBV5-1
CASRWQNNQPQHF NA TRBJ1-5 TRBV12-3/TRBV12-4
CSARDEIREPQHF NA TRBJ1-5 TRBV20-1
CASSLASMSQETQYF NA TRBJ2-5 TRBV5-1
CASSVAGGPGKQFF NA TRBJ2-1 TRBV9
CASSEWGSRDNEQFF NA TRBJ2-1 TRBV6-1
CSASPLDQETQYF NA TRBJ2-5 TRBV20-1
CSSSTRESETQYF NA TRBJ2-5 TRBV29-1
CASRSGGRVEQFF NA TRBJ2-1 TRBV27
CSVIGGGGELFF NA TRBJ2-2 TRBV29-1
CSAAGLNRDNEQFF NA TRBJ2-1 TRBV20-1
CASSYGTDSQAF NA TRBJ2-7 TRBV12-3/TRBV12-4
CASSLKSSNNEQFF NA TRBJ2-1 TRBV5-1
CATRPGTVLQPQHF NA TRBJ1-5 TRBV24-1
CSAREWSNEQFF NA TRBJ2-1 TRBV20-1
CASSPVVGEQFF NA TRBJ2-1 TRBV7-2
CSARAAFSYEQYF NA TRBJ2-7 TRBV20-1
CSVEDPSRPGELFF NA TRBJ2-2 TRBV29-1
CASSEYGRNANTGELFF NA TRBJ2-2 TRBV2
CASSQLGGGTTDTQYF NA TRBJ2-3 TRBV4-3
CASSLDRFSGNTIYF NA TRBJ1-3 TRBV5-6